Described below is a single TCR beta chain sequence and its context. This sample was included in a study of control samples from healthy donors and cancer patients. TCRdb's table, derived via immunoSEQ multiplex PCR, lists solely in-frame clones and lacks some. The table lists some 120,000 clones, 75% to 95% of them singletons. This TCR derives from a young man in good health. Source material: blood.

This chain's CDR3 is CSARQGLMNTEAFF. The CDR3 nucleotides are TGCAGCGCACGGCAGGGGTTGATGAACACTGAAGCTTTCTTT. V usage is TRBV29-1 and J usage is TRBJ1-1, with a possible D match to TRBD1 (6 bases). The germline V gene has CDR1 SQVTM and CDR2 ANQGSEA. The CDR3 runs to 14 residues. Trimming took off 7 bases at V and 0 bases at J, with 15 bases between the two ends.